The 3 T cell receptor beta chains in this list originate from one sample, sequenced in a study of STAT3 mutations in large granular lymphocyte leukemia. Study-level findings and limits: In T-cell large granular lymphocyte leukemia, about half of patients showed multiple immunodominant subclonotypes.

These receptors lack a known antigen. This table comes from immunoSEQ multiplex PCR, and its TCRdb copy is limited to in-frame clones, with some not included. The sample lists 35,000 or so clones, around nine tenths seen once, with about 0.46% in the top ten. Sequenced material: PBMCs. These receptors were taken from a human donor with T large granular lymphocyte leukemia. Some clones in this sample may be carry-over from other donors' samples.

The chain employs TRBV6-5 and TRBJ2-5; 9 nucleotides agree with TRBD1. This CDR3 comprises 16 residues. With V trimmed by 1 base and J by 5 bases, 8 bases remained unmatched. Germline CDR1 is MNHEY and CDR2 is SVGAGI. The CDR3 coding sequence is TGTGCCAGCAGTTACTTCTCCGGGACAGGGAAGGAGACCCAGTACTTC. Its protein product is CASSYFSGTGKETQYF.

The chain joins TRBV28 to TRBJ1-1; D may be TRBD1 (5 bases). The germline V and J ends were trimmed by 5 bases and 1 base, with 11 bases remaining between them. This CDR3 has 14 residues. Germline-derived CDR1 and CDR2 are MDHEN and SYDVKM. In DNA, the CDR3 is TGTGCCAGCAGTCCCTCGGGGGGGAACACTGAAGCTTTCTTT. Translated, it gives CASSPSGGNTEAFF.

The rearrangement uses TRBV6-1 and TRBJ2-7; D remains ambiguous. The germline V gene has CDR1 MNHNS and CDR2 SASEGT. CDR3 length: 14 residues. Deletions cut 1 base from V and 7 bases from J, with 14 bases between. The CDR3 region is CASSEVNTPREQYV. CDR3 nucleotides: TGTGCCAGCAGTGAAGTTAATACACCAAGGGAGCAGTACGTC.